Below, one T cell receptor beta chain is given with its context. Its matching antigen is unknown. Between the trimmed V and J ends, which lost 5 bases and 6 bases, there was a span of 8 bases. Germline V gene sequence: CDR1 SEHNR, CDR2 FQNEAQ (reference sequence). The CDR3 is 12 residues long. Assay used: immunoSEQ multiplex PCR; TCRdb lists only in-frame clones, some missing. The sample has 110,000 to 150,000 clones; approximately 90% are singletons. This specimen belongs to a study of cytomegalovirus exposure and HLA in healthy donors. General study findings and limits: The study put about 180 TCR beta chains on its list as cytomegalovirus-associated. In vitro confirmation showed a few CMV-associated chains to be CMV antigen specific.

This sequence was found in a man between 18 and 35 years old in good health and CMV-seronegative. The V and J genes are TRBV7-9 and TRBJ2-1; D not certain. Sample: PBMCs. CDR3 sequence reads: CASSPQFNEQFF. The CDR3 DNA reads as TGTGCCAGCAGCCCACAATTCAATGAGCAGTTCTTC.